This T cell receptor beta chain derives from a study of response to subunit inactivated influenza vaccine. TCRdb re-analysed the RT-PCR reads in MiXCR, keeping a single row per CDR3 protein. Here the sample spans almost 600,000 distinct CDR3 sequences, 14% being singletons. This clonotype was counted between two and nine times. The antigen remains undetermined. Trimming took 6 bases from V and 4 from J; bases not matched to a gene: 10. The germline V gene encodes CDR1 MDHEN and CDR2 SYDVKM. CDR3 length equals 15 residues. Study-level points and caveats: The authors suggested that few new T cells are recruited per seasonal influenza vaccination.

V usage is TRBV28 and J usage is TRBJ2-7, with 9 bases fitting TRBD1. The TCR comes from a man aged 45-65 years who received an inactivated influenza vaccine. This specimen consisted of PBMCs from blood, obtained roughly 12 days after vaccination. The CDR3 nucleotides are TGTGCCAGCAGCCGACCTGGGACAGGGCCGTACGAGCAGTACTTC. Amino acid sequence: CASSRPGTGPYEQYF.